The next 18 T cell receptor beta chains were all read from a single sample in a study of cytomegalovirus exposure and HLA in healthy donors. It was with 60 Vbeta and 13 Jbeta primers that the PCR ran. TCRdb's table, derived via immunoSEQ multiplex PCR, lists solely in-frame clones and lacks some. The sample carries 90,000 to 110,000 clones, 60% to 80% recorded once. The sequenced sample consisted of PBMCs. The receptors come from a man aged 25 to 45 in good health and CMV-seronegative.

This clone was picked up one time. The chain joins TRBV27 to TRBJ1-4; a possible D gene is TRBD1 (6 bases). Per germline, CDR1 MNHEY and CDR2 SMNVEV (reference sequence). Deletions cut 6 bases from V and 2 bases from J, with 10 bases between. The CDR3 is 14 residues long. The CDR3 nucleotides are TGTGCCAGCAGCAACAGGGCGACTAATGAAAAACTGTTTTTT. Residues: CASSNRATNEKLFF.

The chain recombines TRBV7-8 with TRBJ2-7; D remains unclear. This CDR3 is built from 12 residues. From germline, CDR1 is SGHVS and CDR2 FQNEAQ. The germline V and J ends were trimmed by 1 base and 7 bases, with 8 bases remaining between them. CDR3 DNA: TGTGCCAGCAGCTTAGACGTTCGGGAGCAGTACTTC. The encoded protein is CASSLDVREQYF. The entire variable domain, with the rest obtained from reference TRBV7-8 and TRBJ2-7, is as follows: GAGVSQSPRYKVAKRGQDVALRCDPISGHVSLFWYQQALGQGPEFLTYFQNEAQLDKSGLPSDRFFAERPEGSVSTLKIQRTQQEDSAVYLCASSLDVREQYFGPGTRLTVT.

The chain combines TRBV2 with TRBJ2-2; TRBD1 aligns across 9 bases. The CDR3 contains 16 residues. J lost 2 bases, V lost 2 bases, and 3 bases had no gene match. The germline V gene has CDR1 SNHLY and CDR2 FYNNEI. CDR3 DNA sequence: TGTGCCAGCAGTGAACTGGGACAGGGTAACACCGGGGAGCTGTTTTTT. Translating gives CASSELGQGNTGELFF.

The chain employs TRBV11-2 and TRBJ1-1; weak D call: TRBD1 (5 bases). V lost 4 bases and J lost 4, with 10 bases in between. This CDR3 has 13 amino acids. Germline CDR1 and CDR2: SGHAT and FQNNGV. CDR3 region: CASSSQVITEAFF. The CDR3 DNA follows: TGTGCCAGCAGCTCACAGGTCATCACTGAAGCTTTCTTT.

V and J are TRBV5-4 and TRBJ2-1; 10 bases are shared with TRBD2. The CDR3 runs 18 residues. Per germline, CDR1 SGHNT and CDR2 YYREEE (reference sequence). The J segment lost 9 bases and the V segment lost 4 bases, leaving 19 bases of the junction unmatched. As DNA, the CDR3 is TGTGCCAGCAGCGGACCGGAAGGGCCAGCGGGAGGGCCAGGTGAGCAGTTCTTC. Protein sequence: CASSGPEGPAGGPGEQFF.

This rearrangement joins TRBV19 to TRBJ1-5; a possible D gene is TRBD1 (5 bases). CDR1 and CDR2 (germline): LNHDA, SQIVND (reference sequence). This CDR3 region has 17 residues. Trimming removed 0 bases at V and 6 bases at J, with 18 bases between. The CDR3 here is CASSIDVVRVPSQPQHF. The CDR3, as DNA: TGTGCCAGTAGTATAGATGTGGTCAGGGTGCCTAGTCAGCCCCAGCATTTT.

The rearrangement uses TRBV29-1 and TRBJ1-2; D is possibly TRBD1 (5 bases). The V gene lost 2 bases and the J gene lost 5 bases, with 9 bases spanning the gap. CDR3 length: 12 residues. CDR1 SQVTM and CDR2 ANQGSEA come from the germline V gene. CDR3 nucleotides: TGCAGCGTTGAATCCGGGGGATATGGCTACACCTTC. Its translation is CSVESGGYGYTF.

In DNA, the CDR3 is TGTGCCAGCAGCCAAACCAGGGCGTCTAGCGGGAGGGATTACAATGAGCAGTTCTTC. Translating it yields CASSQTRASSGRDYNEQFF. The chain combines TRBV4-2 with TRBJ2-1; the match to TRBD2 covers 12 bases. V shed 2 bases and J 4 bases; nucleotides not matched to a gene: 12. The CDR3 runs to 19 residues. Per germline, CDR1 LGHNA and CDR2 YNFKEQ.

The chain combines TRBV5-1 with TRBJ2-3; TRBD1 aligns across 7 bases. Germline lookup yields CDR1 SGHRS and CDR2 YFSETQ. J gave up 6 bases and V 3 bases, and 7 bases lay outside the gene matches. This CDR3 is 14 amino acids long. The DNA of the CDR3 is TGCGCCAGCAGCTGGTGGACAGGAAGGGATACGCAGTATTTT. It specifies CASSWWTGRDTQYF. Variable domain in full (rest from reference TRBV5-1 and TRBJ2-3): KAGVTQTPRYLIKTRGQQVTLSCSPISGHRSVSWYQQTPGQGLQFLFEYFSETQRNKGNFPGRFSGRQFSNSRSEMNVSTLELGDSALYLCASSWWTGRDTQYFGPGTRLTVL.

With regard to this clone: The DNA is omitted, as the CDR3 cannot be located on it reliably, and the CDR3 follows TCRdb's listing. This chain joins TRBV10-1 and TRBJ2-7; TRBD1 was called by the table and not checked on the DNA. The CDR3 has 10 residues if both end residues are counted. The germline V gene has CDR1 WNHNN and CDR2 SYGVQD (reference sequence). The chain's CDR3 is CASLWGQGNF.

This clone appeared once. The gene calls are TRBV5-6 and TRBJ2-7; 7 bases align to TRBD1. CDR1 is SGHDT and CDR2 is YYEEEE in the germline V gene. CDR3 length equals 14 residues. V trimming: 2 bases; J trimming: 6 bases; junction bases outside the gene matches: 8. CDR3 nucleotides: TGTGCCAGCAGCTTAAGGGGGCAGACCTTCGAGCAGTACTTC. Protein sequence: CASSLRGQTFEQYF.

The rearrangement links TRBV10-3 to TRBJ2-3; 8 bases line up with TRBD1. CDR3 length: 15 residues. Germline V gene lookup returns CDR1 ENHRY and CDR2 SYGVKD. V lost 9 bases to trimming and J lost 5 bases; unmatched junction nucleotides: 13. CDR3 nucleotides: TGTGCCATTAACCCAGGGACAGGTGGAGGAGATACGCAGTATTTT. Translated, it gives CAINPGTGGGDTQYF.

This chain joins TRBV28 and TRBJ1-2; 8 nucleotides line up with TRBD1. With 6 bases clipped from V and 1 base from J, the junction kept 7 bases outside the gene matches. The CDR3 covers 15 residues. In germline, CDR1 is MDHEN, CDR2 SYDVKM. The chain's CDR3 is CASRYNRGFNYGYTF. CDR3 nucleotide sequence: TGTGCCAGCAGGTACAACAGGGGGTTTAACTATGGCTACACCTTC.

V gene TRBV28 combines with J gene TRBJ1-5; tentative D call: TRBD1 (6 bases). This CDR3 spans 16 amino acids. Germline CDR1 MDHEN, CDR2 SYDVKM. The germline V and J ends were trimmed by 6 bases and 0 bases, with 15 bases remaining between them. The CDR3 region has the DNA TGTGCCAGCAGGCCCCAGGACAGATATAGCAATCAGCCCCAGCATTTT. It codes for CASRPQDRYSNQPQHF. Together with reference TRBV28 and TRBJ1-5, the CDR3 gives the full variable domain: DVKVTQSSRYLVKRTGEKVFLECVQDMDHENMFWYRQDPGLGLRLIYFSYDVKMKEKGDIPEGYSVSREKKERFSLILESASTNQTSMYLCASRPQDRYSNQPQHFGDGTRLSIL.

The gene calls are TRBV10-3 and TRBJ1-2; the D is unclear. CDR1 and CDR2 (germline): ENHRY, SYGVKD. V lost 6 bases and J 4 bases, leaving 9 bases between the germline ends. The CDR3 is 12 residues long. The CDR3 here is CAIRAEFYGYTF. The CDR3 coding sequence is TGTGCCATCAGGGCGGAGTTCTATGGCTACACCTTC.

The J gene is TRBJ1-6, the V gene TRBV7-9; no clear D. The ends were cut back, 5 bases at V and 5 bases at J, with 13 bases in the middle. Germline V gene sequence: CDR1 SEHNR, CDR2 FQNEAQ (reference sequence). The CDR3 has 15 residues. CDR3 in amino acids: CASSTDILNNSPLHF. The CDR3 DNA is TGTGCCAGCAGCACCGACATTTTGAATAATTCACCCCTCCACTTT. The full variable domain, with the rest looked up from reference TRBV7-9 and TRBJ1-6, is DTGVSQNPRHKITKRGQNVTFRCDPISEHNRLYWYRQTLGQGPEFLTYFQNEAQLEKSRLLSDRFSAERPKGSFSTLEIQRTEQGDSAMYLCASSTDILNNSPLHFGNGTRLTVT.

The chain employs TRBV11-2 and TRBJ2-7; TRBD2 matches at 8 bases. The CDR3 extends over 15 amino acids. Germline V CDR1 and CDR2: SGHAT, FQNNGV. J gave up 4 bases and V 7 bases, and 12 bases lay outside the gene matches. The CDR3 DNA reads as TGTGCCAGCACTACTTCATCGGGGGGGGCTTACGAGCAGTACTTC. This codes for CASTTSSGGAYEQYF.

V and J are TRBV6-5 and TRBJ2-7; the D gene is possibly TRBD1 (5 bases). In germline, CDR1 is MNHEY, CDR2 SVGAGI. The CDR3 covers 15 residues. V was trimmed by 0 bases and J by 6 bases, leaving 15 bases between them. For the CDR3, the DNA is TGTGCCAGCAGTTACTCATCGACAGTGCGATCCGAGCAGTACTTC. Residues: CASSYSSTVRSEQYF.